This T cell receptor beta chain derives from a study of cytomegalovirus exposure and HLA in healthy donors. In the study overall: Around 86 million unique TCRs, all from HLA-typed donors, were included in an early release of the data. The study, taken as a whole, reports: Exclusion as indistinguishable affected some V segments, including TRBV6-2 and TRBV6-3. TCR beta V- and J-gene trimming, according to a later analysis, was linked to a missense DCLRE1C variant.

For this clone: Antigen: not known.

V shed 3 bases and J 6 bases; nucleotides not matched to a gene: 8. This CDR3 region has 14 residues. Germline-derived CDR1 and CDR2 are SGHNT and YYREEE (reference sequence). PCR employed 60 Vbeta and 13 Jbeta primers. Assay used: immunoSEQ multiplex PCR; TCRdb lists only in-frame clones, some missing. The sample lists tens of thousands of clones, roughly 60% occurring once. This clonotype was obtained from a woman aged 50 to 65 in good health and CMV-seropositive. The chain joins TRBV5-4 to TRBJ1-2; 7 positions match TRBD1. The sample taken for sequencing was PBMCs. Written as DNA, the CDR3 is TGTGCCAGCAGCTGGCAACAGGGGATTGATGGCTACACCTTC. Translation gives CASSWQQGIDGYTF.